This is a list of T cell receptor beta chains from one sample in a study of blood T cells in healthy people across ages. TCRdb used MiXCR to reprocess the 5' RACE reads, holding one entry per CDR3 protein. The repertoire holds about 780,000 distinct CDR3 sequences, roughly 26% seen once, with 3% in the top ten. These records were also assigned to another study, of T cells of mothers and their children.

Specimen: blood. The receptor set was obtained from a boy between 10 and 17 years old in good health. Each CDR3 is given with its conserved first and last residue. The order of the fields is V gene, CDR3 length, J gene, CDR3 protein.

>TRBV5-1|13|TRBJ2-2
CASSLGVSGELFF
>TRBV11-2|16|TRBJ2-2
CAARPIRRLRTGELFF
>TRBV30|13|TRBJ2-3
CAWRSQGPDTQYF
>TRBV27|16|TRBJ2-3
CASSILSNRPTDTQYF
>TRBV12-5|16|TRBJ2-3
CARPRHTIVSTDTQYF
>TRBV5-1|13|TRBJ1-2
CASTVGSNYGYTF
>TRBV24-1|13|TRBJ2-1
CATSDSQGYEQFF
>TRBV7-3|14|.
CASSPQGGSNEQFF
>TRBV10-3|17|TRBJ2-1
CAISAHGTSGGYNEQFF
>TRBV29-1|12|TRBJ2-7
CSVGGGAIEQYF
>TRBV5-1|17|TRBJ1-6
CASSPGQGAGYNSPLHF
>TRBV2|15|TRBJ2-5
CASSDWTSGQETQYF
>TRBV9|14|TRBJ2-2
CASSVGANTGELFF
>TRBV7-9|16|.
CASSSGPGQGRNEQFF
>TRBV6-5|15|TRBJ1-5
CASSYSGQGGQPQHF
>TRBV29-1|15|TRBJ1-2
CSVEVGTGSHYGYTF
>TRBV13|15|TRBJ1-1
CASSLGGQGRSEAFF
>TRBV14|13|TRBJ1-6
CASSHRGGSPLHF
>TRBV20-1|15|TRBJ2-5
CSAREGGGRQETQYF
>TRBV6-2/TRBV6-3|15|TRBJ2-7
CASSYQEAGGYEQYF
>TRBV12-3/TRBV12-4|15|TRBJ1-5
CASSSQGAINQPRHF
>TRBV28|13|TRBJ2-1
CASSSTSVGEQFF
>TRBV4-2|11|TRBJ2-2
CASIKSRELFF
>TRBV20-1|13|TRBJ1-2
CSAPLQAGGGYTF
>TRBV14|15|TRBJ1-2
CASSQGESRNYGYTF
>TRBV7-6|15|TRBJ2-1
CASSWTGEGYNEQFF
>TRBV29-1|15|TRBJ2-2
CSVEFSSGAGGELFF
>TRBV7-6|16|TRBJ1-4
CASSFRATVGDEKLFF
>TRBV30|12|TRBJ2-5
CAWTTTGGTQYF
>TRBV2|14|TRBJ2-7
CASRRLAGVYEQYF
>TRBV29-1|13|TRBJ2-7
CSVRDSSSYEQYF
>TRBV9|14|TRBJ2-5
CASSGGGGQETQYF
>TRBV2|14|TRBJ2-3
CASSEDVSTDTQYF
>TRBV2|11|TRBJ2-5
CASLLQETQYF
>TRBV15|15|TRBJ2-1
CATSKTQTGGVEQFF
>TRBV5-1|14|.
CASSLVGVYSEQFF
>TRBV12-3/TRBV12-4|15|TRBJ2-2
CASSLNPLAVRELFF
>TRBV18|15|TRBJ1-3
CASSPSMDPGNTIYF
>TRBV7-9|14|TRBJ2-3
CASSPLREADTQYF
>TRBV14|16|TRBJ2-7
CASSPIGTGSSYEQYF